This record concerns one TCR beta chain sequence. CDR3 length equals 18 residues. Germline loops: CDR1 SGHRS, CDR2 YFSETQ. Trimming left V 2 bases short and J 12 bases short, with 27 bases between. This table comes from immunoSEQ multiplex PCR, and its TCRdb copy is limited to in-frame clones, with some not included. The table has 150,000 to 200,000 clones, around 80% seen once; the top ten hold under 15%. The data are from a study of blood T cell repertoires in COVID-19. At the level of the study: Italy, Spain and the United States were the sources of the convalescent and acute COVID-19 samples. Sources were T cells, B-cell-depleted T cells, or PBMCs; the material itself was cDNA or gDNA.

This study enrolled people aged about 18 to 95 from approximately 24 US geographic areas. Exposed participants encountered a COVID-19 case during the 2 weeks preceding study entry. Sample: PBMCs or T cells enriched from blood (not recorded which). The receptor was isolated from a man aged 60-69 years who had been exposed to COVID-19. The chain joins TRBV5-1 to TRBJ1-6, with D perhaps TRBD1 (6 bases). The CDR3 DNA reads as TGCGCCAGCAGCTTCGCTGTCCTCGGAACAGGGACGTTGCGACCCCTCCACTTT. It specifies CASSFAVLGTGTLRPLHF.